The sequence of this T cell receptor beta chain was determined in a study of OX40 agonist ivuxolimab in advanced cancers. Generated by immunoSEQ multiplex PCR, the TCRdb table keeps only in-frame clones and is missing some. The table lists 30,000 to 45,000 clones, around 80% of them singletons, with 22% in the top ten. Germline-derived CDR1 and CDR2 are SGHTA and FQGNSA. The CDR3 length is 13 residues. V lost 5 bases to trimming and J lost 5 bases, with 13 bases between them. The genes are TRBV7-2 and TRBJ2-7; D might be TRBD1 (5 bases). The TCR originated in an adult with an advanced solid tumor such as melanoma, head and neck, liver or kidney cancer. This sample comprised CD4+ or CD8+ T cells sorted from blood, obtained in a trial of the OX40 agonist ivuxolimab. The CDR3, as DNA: TGTGCCAGCAGCAAACAAACAGGTGACGAGCAGTACTTC. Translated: CASSKQTGDEQYF.